In this sample, the clone carrying this T cell receptor beta chain turned up a few times. The V and J ends lost 0 bases and 11 bases respectively, with 18 bases between them. Looked up from germline, CDR1 is SGHRS and CDR2 is YFSETQ. CDR3 length equals 15 residues. Separate from the roughly 720-subject first cohort was the approximately 120-subject validation cohort, to which the donors belonged. The data were obtained in a study of cytomegalovirus exposure and HLA in healthy donors. Sequenced by immunoSEQ multiplex PCR; TCRdb stores in-frame clones only, minus some. The top ten hold 5.5% to 7% of the sample, which has 150,000 or so clones, more than 80% seen once.

The clonotype was recovered from a woman in her 30s in good health and CMV-seropositive. The sequencing input was PBMCs. The genes are TRBV5-1 and TRBJ2-1; possible D gene TRBD1, 6 bases. The CDR3 nucleotides read TGCGCCAGCAGCTTGGCCGGGACAAGGGACGTGAAGCAGTTCTTC. It specifies CASSLAGTRDVKQFF.